Below, 30 T cell receptor beta chains from the same sample are listed, as sequenced in a study of identical twins. TCRdb called the 5' RACE reads again in MiXCR, with one record for every CDR3 protein. The data show around 480,000 distinct CDR3 sequences, with more than 13% seen just once and around 0.98% held by the top ten. The data also belong to a second study, concerning yellow fever vaccine responses in identical twins.

The sequencing sample was made of CD4+ T cells sorted from blood. All receptors come from a young woman in good health.

The gene calls are TRBV24-1 and TRBJ2-5, with TRBD1 identical over 9 bases. The V gene end was trimmed by 7 bases and the J gene end by 5 bases; junction bases not matched to a gene: 13. The CDR3 covers 16 residues. Germline V gene sequence: CDR1 KGHDR, CDR2 SFDVKD. Written as DNA, the CDR3 is TGTGCCACCAGCGTTACAGGAACAGGGGGCAGGGAGACCCAGTACTTC. Its protein product is CATSVTGTGGRETQYF.

The chain combines TRBV20-1 with TRBJ2-7; TRBD1 matches at 9 bases. This CDR3 comprises 13 residues. Germline V lookup: CDR1 DFQATT, CDR2 SNEGSKA (reference sequence). Unmatched junction bases numbered 7, after V lost 6 bases and J lost 4 bases. The CDR3 is CSATGGIGYEQYF. The CDR3 DNA is TGCAGTGCGACAGGGGGTATAGGGTACGAGCAGTACTTC.

The gene calls are TRBV29-1 and TRBJ2-3; unclear D gene. V was shortened by 8 bases and J by 0 bases, with 6 bases between the two germline ends. The CDR3 is 11 residues long. Per germline, CDR1 SQVTM and CDR2 ANQGSEA. CDR3 coding DNA: TGCAGCATAGAAAGCACAGATACGCAGTATTTT. Translating it yields CSIESTDTQYF.

This clonotype has more than one count but fewer than ten. Here the CDR3 DNA reads TGCAGCGTTGAAGTTGGGGGAGGAGTAAAGGAGCAGTTCTTC. This codes for CSVEVGGGVKEQFF. This chain links TRBV29-1 with TRBJ2-1; D is perhaps TRBD2 (6 bases). Trimming removed 1 base at V and 10 bases at J, with 17 bases between. CDR3 size: 14 residues. From germline, CDR1 is SQVTM and CDR2 ANQGSEA.

The chain links TRBV7-3 to TRBJ2-1, with no clear D. The germline CDR1 and CDR2 sequences are SGHTA and FQGTGA. Trimming took 4 bases from V and 15 from J, leaving 16 bases between them. The CDR3 runs 12 residues. CDR3 loop: CASSSPQTIPFF. The CDR3 nucleotides read TGTGCCAGCAGCTCCCCACAGACAATACCGTTCTTC.

This clonotype was counted at least ten times. The chain carries TRBV29-1 and TRBJ2-1, with 10 bases aligning to TRBD2. Unmatched junction bases numbered 6, after V lost 6 bases and J lost 4 bases. The CDR3 has 14 amino acids. Looked up from germline, CDR1 is SQVTM and CDR2 is ANQGSEA. CDR3 residues: CSVRTSGPYNEQFF. CDR3 nucleotides: TGCAGCGTGAGGACTAGCGGTCCTTACAATGAGCAGTTCTTC.

J is TRBJ2-7 and V is TRBV15; D not resolved. CDR1 LNHNV and CDR2 YYDKDF come from the germline V gene (reference sequence). V was pared by 3 bases and J by 4 bases, with 10 bases between. The CDR3 spans 13 residues. For the CDR3, the DNA is TGTGCCACCAGCAGGGGCCTAAATTACGAGCAGTACTTC. Protein sequence: CATSRGLNYEQYF.

This clonotype has a count of ten or more. The rearrangement uses TRBV6-5 and TRBJ1-1; 8 bases agree with TRBD1. Trimming removed 2 bases from V and 5 bases from J; junction bases left unmatched: 7. The CDR3 sequence is 15 residues long. Germline V lookup: CDR1 MNHEY, CDR2 SVGAGI. The CDR3 sequence is CASSYANRGWTEAFF. The CDR3 DNA is TGTGCCAGCAGTTACGCCAACAGGGGGTGGACTGAAGCTTTCTTT.

The V call is TRBV29-1, the J call TRBJ1-2; D is possibly TRBD1 (5 bases). This CDR3 spans 14 amino acids. Germline V gives CDR1 SQVTM, CDR2 ANQGSEA. The V gene lost 5 bases and the J gene lost 4 bases, with 17 bases spanning the gap. This chain's CDR3 is CSVPRGGSVYGYTF. CDR3 nucleotides: TGCAGCGTTCCTCGGGGGGGTTCAGTCTATGGCTACACCTTC.

Many counts were recorded for this clonotype. The V call is TRBV9, the J call TRBJ2-1; D may be TRBD1 or TRBD2 (5 bases each). V was shortened by 3 bases and J by 3 bases, with 10 bases between the two germline ends. From germline, CDR1 is SGDLS and CDR2 YYNGEE. CDR3 length: 14 amino acids. CDR3 sequence: CASSDRDHYNEQFF. CDR3 in DNA: TGTGCCAGCAGCGACCGGGACCACTACAATGAGCAGTTCTTC.

This clonotype was seen repeatedly, ten times or more. J is TRBJ2-3 and V is TRBV3-1; 9 bases agree with TRBD2. Germline V lookup: CDR1 LGHDT, CDR2 YNNKEL (reference sequence). The CDR3 runs to 15 residues. V lost 4 bases to trimming and J lost 2 bases; unmatched junction nucleotides: 4. CDR3 amino acids: CASSLSGRPTDTQYF. The DNA for the CDR3 is TGTGCCAGCAGCCTTAGCGGGAGACCCACAGATACGCAGTATTTT.

The rearrangement uses TRBV3-1 and TRBJ2-7; D ambiguous. This CDR3 has 15 amino acids. Germline V gene data show CDR1 as LGHDT and CDR2 as YNNKEL (reference sequence). Trimming pared 4 bases from V and 0 bases from J, leaving 13 bases between. CDR3 sequence reads: CASSPQPGPSYEQYF. The CDR3 DNA sequence: TGTGCCAGCAGCCCGCAGCCGGGCCCCTCCTACGAGCAGTACTTC.

This clonotype has just a few counts. This chain uses TRBV10-3 with TRBJ1-2; D gene ambiguous. CDR3 size: 14 residues. The V and J ends lost 6 bases and 2 bases respectively, with 13 bases between them. Germline V lookup: CDR1 ENHRY, CDR2 SYGVKD. The DNA for the CDR3 is TGTGCCATCAGCCCCCGGGAGACCAACTATGGCTACACCTTC. It codes for CAISPRETNYGYTF.

This rearrangement joins TRBV20-1 to TRBJ2-2, with D perhaps matching TRBD1 or TRBD2 (6 bases each). The CDR3 has 16 residues. The germline V gene encodes CDR1 DFQATT and CDR2 SNEGSKA (reference sequence). Trimming took 0 bases from V and 5 from J, leaving 16 bases between them. The CDR3 loop reads CSARDPWGAVTGELFF. The CDR3 DNA reads TGCAGTGCTAGAGATCCATGGGGGGCCGTTACCGGGGAGCTGTTTTTT.

V is TRBV6-2 or TRBV6-3 and J is TRBJ2-7; 7 nucleotides match TRBD1. Unmatched junction bases numbered 4, after V lost 6 bases and J lost 2 bases. The CDR3 spans 13 residues. The germline gives CDR1 MNHEY, CDR2 SVGEGT. The CDR3 sequence: CASRTGQAYEQYF. As DNA, the CDR3 is TGTGCCAGCAGGACTGGACAGGCCTACGAGCAGTACTTC.

The chain uses TRBV28 and TRBJ2-6; possibly TRBD1 or TRBD2 for D (5 bases each). The CDR3 runs to 19 residues. V was clipped by 3 bases and J by 0 bases, with 18 bases between them. Germline CDR1 reads MDHEN; CDR2 reads SYDVKM. CDR3 residues: CASSLRPGRRSSGANVLTF. The CDR3 DNA reads as TGTGCCAGCAGTTTGAGACCGGGACGGCGAAGCTCTGGGGCCAACGTCCTGACTTTC.

Worth noting for this clonotype: One end of the junction varies from germline; a read error may be responsible. V usage is TRBV6-7 and J usage is TRBJ2-1; D is ambiguous. TRBV6-7 is filed as an ORF, its function uncertain. CDR3 length equals 19 residues. The DNA for the CDR3 is TGTGCCCGCAGTTTTGATACCCTAGAAAGTACTCTATCCTACAATGAGCAGTTCTTC. Amino acids: CARSFDTLESTLSYNEQFF.

The gene calls are TRBV21-1 and TRBJ2-7; no check of the table's D call, TRBD2, against the DNA was made. TRBV21-1 is reported as a pseudogene. The CDR3 length is 16 residues. CDR3 amino acids: CASSYTGLVSTYEQYF. DNA of the CDR3: TGTGCCAGCAGCTACACCGGACTCGTATCAACCTACGAGCAGTACTTC.

A few counts support this clonotype. The chain recombines TRBV6-2 or TRBV6-3 with TRBJ2-7, with D perhaps matching TRBD1 (6 bases). The CDR3 consists of 15 residues. Trimming removed 7 bases from V and 4 bases from J, with 20 bases in between. CDR1 MNHEY and CDR2 SVGEGT come from the germline V gene. The CDR3 bases are TGTGCCAGCACCAAGAGCGCCGGACAGTCATACGAGCAGTACTTC. The encoded protein is CASTKSAGQSYEQYF.

This clonotype has more than one count but fewer than ten. The chain combines TRBV6-5 with TRBJ2-7; D unclear. CDR3 size: 13 residues. CDR1 is MNHEY and CDR2 is SVGAGI in the germline V gene. Trimming removed 0 bases from V and 6 bases from J, with 9 bases in between. Here the CDR3 reads CASSYSLHGEQYF. For the CDR3, the DNA is TGTGCCAGCAGTTACTCATTACACGGCGAGCAGTACTTC.

The V and J genes are TRBV28 and TRBJ1-5; D is ambiguous. Germline V CDR1 and CDR2: MDHEN, SYDVKM. This CDR3 has 14 amino acids. The V gene lost 8 bases and the J gene lost 2 bases, with 13 bases spanning the gap. CDR3 in DNA: TGTGCCAGCTGGCGCAGAATTGGCAATCAGCCCCAGCATTTT. Translation gives CASWRRIGNQPQHF.

The V gene is TRBV11-2, the J gene TRBJ1-1; no clear D. Trimming left V 5 bases short and J 5 bases short, with 12 bases between. The CDR3 covers 13 residues. Germline V gives CDR1 SGHAT, CDR2 FQNNGV. CDR3 coding DNA: TGTGCCAGCAGCCCCACACTTCGGACTGAAGCTTTCTTT. Translation gives CASSPTLRTEAFF.

The CDR3 is CASSLIRQGGRDTQYF. CDR3 DNA: TGCGCCAGCAGCTTAATTCGGCAGGGGGGCCGAGATACGCAGTATTTT. The chain uses TRBV5-1 and TRBJ2-3; tentatively, D is TRBD1 (7 bases). The CDR3 extends over 16 amino acids. V shed 2 bases and J shed 5 bases, with 18 bases lying between them. Germline V lookup: CDR1 SGHRS, CDR2 YFSETQ.

The chain employs TRBV2 and TRBJ2-1; no reliable D call. The V and J ends lost 4 bases and 0 bases respectively, with 10 bases between them. The CDR3 loop spans 15 amino acids. The V gene's germline CDR1 is SNHLY and CDR2 FYNNEI. CDR3 protein: CASSGESRSYNEQFF. Here the CDR3 DNA reads TGTGCCAGCAGTGGAGAGTCCCGCTCCTACAATGAGCAGTTCTTC.

CDR3 protein: CSVDPTPETQYF. CDR3 in DNA: TGCAGCGTTGATCCCACACCAGAGACCCAGTACTTC. J is TRBJ2-5 and V is TRBV29-1; D not resolved. V dropped 3 bases and J dropped 4 bases, with 9 bases sitting between them. The CDR3 extends over 12 amino acids. Germline V gene lookup returns CDR1 SQVTM and CDR2 ANQGSEA.

The chain joins TRBV7-9 to TRBJ1-6, with 7 bases that match TRBD1. J lost 13 bases, V lost 5 bases, and 11 bases had no gene match. The CDR3 is 14 amino acids. In germline, CDR1 is SEHNR, CDR2 FQNEAQ (reference sequence). The DNA for the CDR3 is TGTGCCAGCAGCCCAGGGGGAAGGATTTCGCCCCTCCACTTT. Translated: CASSPGGRISPLHF.

The J gene is TRBJ1-6, the V gene TRBV10-3; D remains ambiguous. Trimming left V 2 bases short and J 7 bases short, with 6 bases between. The CDR3 has 13 residues. The germline gives CDR1 ENHRY, CDR2 SYGVKD. Here the CDR3 reads CAISELTNSPLHF. CDR3 in DNA: TGTGCCATCAGTGAGCTGACAAATTCACCCCTCCACTTT.

The V and J genes are TRBV19 and TRBJ2-7; D gene unclear. V lost 6 bases and J lost 1, with 10 bases in between. The germline V gene has CDR1 LNHDA and CDR2 SQIVND (reference sequence). This CDR3 spans 13 amino acids. The CDR3 here is CASRQVGSYEQYF. CDR3 bases: TGTGCCAGTAGGCAGGTGGGTTCCTACGAGCAGTACTTC.

The genes are TRBV20-1 and TRBJ2-7, with a weak D call TRBD1 (6 bases). Germline CDR1 is DFQATT and CDR2 is SNEGSKA (reference sequence). Trimming cost V 3 bases and J 0 bases, with 15 bases left between them. The CDR3 is made up of 15 amino acids. This CDR3 is CSASEPGTPSYEQYF. The CDR3 DNA follows: TGCAGTGCTAGCGAACCCGGGACACCCTCCTACGAGCAGTACTTC.

This clonotype occurred a few times. CDR3: CASNPGRTDTQYF. DNA of the CDR3: TGTGCCAGTAACCCGGGGAGGACAGATACGCAGTATTTT. The chain uses TRBV19 and TRBJ2-3; D perhaps matches TRBD2 (6 bases). V was pared by 7 bases and J by 3 bases, with 11 bases between. The CDR3 has 13 residues. Germline CDR1 LNHDA, CDR2 SQIVND (reference sequence).